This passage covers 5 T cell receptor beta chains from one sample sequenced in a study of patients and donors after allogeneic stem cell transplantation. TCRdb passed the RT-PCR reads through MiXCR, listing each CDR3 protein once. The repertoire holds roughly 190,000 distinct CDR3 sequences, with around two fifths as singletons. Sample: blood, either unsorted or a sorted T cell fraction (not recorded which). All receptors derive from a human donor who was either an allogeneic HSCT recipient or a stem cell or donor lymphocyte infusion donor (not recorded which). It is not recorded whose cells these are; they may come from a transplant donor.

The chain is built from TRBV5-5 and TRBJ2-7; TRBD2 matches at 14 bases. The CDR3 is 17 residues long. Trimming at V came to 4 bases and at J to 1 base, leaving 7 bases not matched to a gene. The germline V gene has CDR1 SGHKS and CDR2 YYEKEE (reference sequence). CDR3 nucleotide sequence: TGTGCCAGCAGCCGTCCCGGGACTAGCGGGAGTTCCTACGAGCAGTACTTC. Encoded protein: CASSRPGTSGSSYEQYF.

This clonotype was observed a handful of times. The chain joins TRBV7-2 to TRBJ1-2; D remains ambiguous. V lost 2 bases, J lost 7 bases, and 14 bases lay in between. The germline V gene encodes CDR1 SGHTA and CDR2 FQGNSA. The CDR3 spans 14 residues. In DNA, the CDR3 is TGTGCCAGCAGCTTACGGGATGACATAGGTGGCTACACCTTC. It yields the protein CASSLRDDIGGYTF.

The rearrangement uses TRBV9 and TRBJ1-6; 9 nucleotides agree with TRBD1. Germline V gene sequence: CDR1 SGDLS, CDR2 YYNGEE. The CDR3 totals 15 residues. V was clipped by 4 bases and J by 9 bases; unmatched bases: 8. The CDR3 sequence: CASSPDGTGFSPLHF. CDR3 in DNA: TGTGCCAGCAGCCCAGATGGGACAGGGTTTTCACCCCTCCACTTT.

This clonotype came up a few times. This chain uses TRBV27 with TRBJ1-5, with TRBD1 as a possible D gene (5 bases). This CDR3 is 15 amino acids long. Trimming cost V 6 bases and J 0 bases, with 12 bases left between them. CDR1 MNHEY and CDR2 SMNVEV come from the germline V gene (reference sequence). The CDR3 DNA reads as TGTGCCAGCAGAGCGGAGGGGTCTAGCAATCAGCCCCAGCATTTT. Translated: CASRAEGSSNQPQHF.

The CDR3 spells CASTGGRSALNTEAFF. CDR3 DNA sequence: TGTGCCAGCACCGGGGGAAGGAGCGCTTTGAACACTGAAGCTTTCTTT. The chain links TRBV6-7 to TRBJ1-1, with D perhaps matching TRBD1 (5 bases). TRBV6-7 is classed as an ORF, of uncertain function. Trimming pared 7 bases from V and 0 bases from J, leaving 18 bases between. CDR3 length: 16 amino acids.